Listed below are T cell receptor beta chains from one sample, sequenced in a study of CD8 T cells in ankylosing spondylitis. MiXCR was run by TCRdb on the 5' RACE reads, yielding one entry per CDR3 protein. The repertoire holds around 130,000 distinct CDR3 sequences, with more than 15% as singletons. Sequenced: blood, either unsorted or a sorted T cell fraction (not recorded which). The source is a male donor with ankylosing spondylitis. The CDR3 runs from the conserved cysteine through the conserved F or W. The D gene is left open where the match is weak. Where a row states a size, it is once, few, many or the class of an expanded clone; other rows omit it.

J,D,size,V,CDR3,DNA
TRBJ2-7,TRBD2,-,TRBV5-6,CATSASGPYEQYF,TGTGCCACCTCCGCTAGCGGTCCCTACGAGCAGTACTTC
TRBJ2-2,TRBD1,few,TRBV12-3/TRBV12-4,CASKPPGQLNGGELFF,TGTGCCAGCAAACCTCCGGGACAGCTTAATGGAGGGGAGCTGTTTTTT
TRBJ2-7,TRBD2,-,TRBV4-1,CASSQGVTSSEQYF,TGCGCCAGCAGCCAAGGGGTGACTAGCTCCGAGCAGTACTTC
TRBJ2-1,TRBD1,many,TRBV29-1,CSVEADRVIGNEQFF,TGCAGCGTTGAAGCTGACAGGGTCATCGGCAATGAGCAGTTCTTC
TRBJ2-7,TRBD1,-,TRBV24-1,CATSDLATGGEQYF,TGTGCCACCAGTGATTTGGCGACAGGGGGAGAGCAGTACTTC
TRBJ2-1,TRBD2,once,TRBV28,CASSPISSGSGGYEQFF,TGTGCCAGCAGTCCGATCAGTAGCGGGAGTGGTGGCTATGAGCAGTTCTTC
TRBJ2-3,TRBD1,-,TRBV11-2,CASSIEGQGVADTQYF,TGTGCCAGCAGCATAGAAGGACAGGGGGTTGCAGATACGCAGTATTTT
TRBJ2-7,TRBD2,-,TRBV27,CAAGGHHEQYF,TGTGCCGCGGGAGGGCACCACGAGCAGTACTTC
TRBJ1-5,-,-,TRBV7-2,CASSAYSNQPQHF,TGTGCCAGCAGCGCATATAGCAATCAGCCCCAGCATTTT
TRBJ2-1,TRBD2,-,TRBV9,CASNKRDSYNEQFF,TGTGCCAGCAACAAGCGGGACTCCTACAATGAGCAGTTCTTC
TRBJ2-5,-,-,TRBV20-1,CSARWEEETQYF,TGCAGTGCTAGATGGGAGGAGGAGACCCAGTACTTC
TRBJ2-7,-,-,TRBV28,CASSPLGTGEQYF,TGTGCCAGCAGCCCACTAGGGACGGGCGAGCAGTACTTC
TRBJ2-7,TRBD2,-,TRBV6-2/TRBV6-3,CASSPSAGRAFYEQYF,TGTGCCAGCAGCCCCTCTGCCGGGAGGGCCTTCTACGAGCAGTACTTC
TRBJ2-7,TRBD1,few,TRBV27,CASSTGDREYEQYF,TGTGCCAGCAGTACCGGGGACAGGGAGTACGAGCAGTACTTC
TRBJ1-6,-,-,TRBV27,CASSPRGPSLSPLHF,TGTGCCAGCAGTCCTCGAGGACCGAGTCTCTCACCCCTCCACTTT
TRBJ2-1,-,-,TRBV6-2/TRBV6-3,CASSYPTDNEQFF,TGTGCCAGCAGTTACCCGACAGACAATGAGCAGTTCTTC